This TCR beta chain was captured by sequencing in a study of OX40 agonist ivuxolimab in advanced cancers. Profiled with immunoSEQ multiplex PCR; TCRdb holds only in-frame clones, not every one. This sample carries 50,000 to 75,000 clones, 65% to 85% of them seen once, and the ten largest clones take roughly 1.6%. CDR1 is SGHTA and CDR2 is FQGNSA in the germline V gene. J lost 1 base, V lost 5 bases, and 3 bases had no gene match. The CDR3 is 14 amino acids. This clonotype was sampled from an adult with an advanced solid tumor such as melanoma, head and neck, liver or kidney cancer. Here the sequenced sample was CD4+ or CD8+ T cells sorted from blood, taken in a trial of the OX40 agonist ivuxolimab. The chain couples TRBV7-2 to TRBJ2-5; TRBD1 matches at 8 bases. The CDR3, as DNA: TGTGCCAGCAGCATCACAGGGGGCCAAGAGACCCAGTACTTC. Its translation: CASSITGGQETQYF.